This T cell receptor (beta chain) was sequenced during a study of OX40 agonist ivuxolimab in advanced cancers. Turning to the study itself: Each dose-escalation patient presented with hepatocellular carcinoma, melanoma, renal cell or head and neck cancer.

Profiling relied on immunoSEQ multiplex PCR, and the TCRdb table lists in-frame clones only, not all of them. This sample carries roughly 76,000 clones, over 75% of them seen once, and the ten largest clones take less than 6.5%. The origin of this receptor is an adult with an advanced solid tumor such as melanoma, head and neck, liver or kidney cancer. This specimen consisted of CD4+ or CD8+ T cells sorted from blood, obtained in a trial of the OX40 agonist ivuxolimab.

The CDR3 region has the DNA TGTGCCAGTAGTATAGGAGGGAGATGGAGCAATGAGCAGTTCTTC. It translates to CASSIGGRWSNEQFF. The chain is built from TRBV19 and TRBJ2-1; weak D call: TRBD2 (5 bases). Germline V CDR1 and CDR2: LNHDA, SQIVND (reference sequence). Trimming stripped 1 base from V and 6 bases from J, with 13 bases between. The CDR3 is made up of 15 amino acids.